These 15 T cell receptor beta chains originate from one sample sequenced in a study of blood T cell repertoires in COVID-19. Method: immunoSEQ multiplex PCR; TCRdb's copy keeps in-frame clones and lacks some. The table has 100,000 to 150,000 clones, around nine tenths seen once. The sample consisted of peripheral blood. These receptors originate from a man aged 45-65 years with acute or convalescent COVID-19.

The chain couples TRBV6-2 or TRBV6-3 to TRBJ2-7; 10 bases are shared with TRBD2. Germline trimming cut 6 bases from V and 1 base from J; bases unmatched to any gene: 6. This CDR3 has 15 amino acids. CDR1 is MNHEY, CDR2 SVGEGT, per germline. The CDR3, as DNA: TGTGCCAGCAGGCCTAGCGGGAGTTCATCCTACGAGCAGTACTTC. Translating gives CASRPSGSSSYEQYF.

In regard to this clone: One junction end does not reproduce the germline sequence, and a read error may be involved. The chain joins TRBV11-2 to TRBJ2-7, with 10 bases identical to TRBD1. Germline V gene lookup returns CDR1 SGHAT and CDR2 FQNNGV. The CDR3 is made up of 13 amino acids. The CDR3: CASSPRQGAGIHF. CDR3 sequence (DNA): TGTGCCAGCAGTCCTCGACAGGGGGCGGGTATTCACTTC.

This chain connects TRBV5-1 to TRBJ2-2; D not resolved. CDR1 is SGHRS, CDR2 YFSETQ, per germline. The V end was cut by 4 bases, the J end by 8 bases, with 12 bases between. The CDR3 totals 13 residues. Here the CDR3 DNA reads TGCGCCAGCAGCCCTCGAGTTAAAGGGGAGCTGTTTTTT. Its translation is CASSPRVKGELFF. Drawing the rest from reference TRBV5-1 and TRBJ2-2, the complete variable domain is KAGVTQTPRYLIKTRGQQVTLSCSPISGHRSVSWYQQTPGQGLQFLFEYFSETQRNKGNFPGRFSGRQFSNSRSEMNVSTLELGDSALYLCASSPRVKGELFFGEGSRLTVL.

This chain links TRBV7-2 with TRBJ1-2, with 7 positions matching TRBD1. In germline, CDR1 is SGHTA, CDR2 FQGNSA. J was trimmed by 4 bases and V by 1 base; bases with no gene match: 6. There are 15 residues in the CDR3. The CDR3 DNA reads TGTGCCAGCAGCTTAGGGCGGGACAGCTTCTATGGCTACACCTTC. Protein sequence: CASSLGRDSFYGYTF.

The chain couples TRBV3-1 (or the pseudogene TRBV3-2) to TRBJ2-5; D uncertain. CDR1 LGHDT and CDR2 YNNKEL come from the germline V gene (reference sequence). This CDR3 spans 14 amino acids. V dropped 3 bases and J dropped 2 bases, with 10 bases sitting between them. The CDR3 is CASSQLTVQETQYF. In nucleotides, the CDR3 is TGTGCCAGCAGCCAGCTTACAGTACAAGAGACCCAGTACTTC.

The rearrangement joins TRBV30 to TRBJ2-2, with D perhaps TRBD1 (5 bases). CDR1 GTSNPN and CDR2 SVGIG come from the germline V gene (reference sequence). The CDR3 has 18 residues. Between the trimmed V and J ends, which lost 3 bases and 0 bases, there was a span of 20 bases. For the CDR3, the DNA is TGTGCCTGGAGCCCACTCACGCATTTGGGGCCGAACACCGGGGAGCTGTTTTTT. It is translated as CAWSPLTHLGPNTGELFF.

J is TRBJ1-1 and V is TRBV7-2; D unresolved. This CDR3 is built from 15 residues. Trimming removed 7 bases from V and 4 bases from J, with 19 bases in between. From germline, CDR1 is SGHTA and CDR2 FQGNSA. The CDR3 nucleotides read TGTGCCAGCAAGGCGGCCCCTATAATTAGCACTGAAGCTTTCTTT. This sequence encodes CASKAAPIISTEAFF.

The chain employs TRBV2 and TRBJ1-6, with a tentative D call TRBD1 (5 bases). The CDR3 covers 13 residues. CDR1 is SNHLY and CDR2 is FYNNEI in the germline V gene. Trimming cost V 7 bases and J 5 bases, with 9 bases left between them. The CDR3 DNA sequence: TGTGCCAGCACGGGGGAAGATAATTCACCCCTCCACTTT. It codes for CASTGEDNSPLHF.

The chain links TRBV6-5 to TRBJ2-7; 8 bases are shared with TRBD2. Germline V gene data show CDR1 as MNHEY and CDR2 as SVGAGI. The junction had 5 bases not matched to a gene; V was cut back by 2 bases and J by 2 bases. The CDR3 is 15 amino acids. DNA for the CDR3: TGTGCCAGCAGTTACGCCGGGACTAGACCCTACGAGCAGTACTTC. Its protein product is CASSYAGTRPYEQYF.

The V call is TRBV3-1 (or the pseudogene TRBV3-2), the J call TRBJ1-2; a weak D match, TRBD1 (5 bases). Germline V gene data show CDR1 as LGHDT and CDR2 as YNNKEL (reference sequence). The CDR3 runs 12 residues. Trimming pared 1 base from V and 5 bases from J, leaving 5 bases between. CDR3 residues: CASSQAGYGYTF. The DNA of the CDR3 is TGTGCCAGCAGCCAAGCAGGGTATGGCTACACCTTC.

The V call is TRBV27, the J call TRBJ2-7; TRBD1 matches 8 bases. The CDR3 is made up of 14 amino acids. Trimming took 6 bases from V and 2 from J; bases not matched to a gene: 6. Looked up from germline, CDR1 is MNHEY and CDR2 is SMNVEV (reference sequence). CDR3 protein: CASSTTGATYEQYF. CDR3 nucleotides: TGTGCCAGCAGCACGACAGGGGCGACCTACGAGCAGTACTTC.

The V call is TRBV7-2, the J call TRBJ2-2, with 8 bases identical to TRBD2. Per the germline V gene, CDR1 is SGHTA and CDR2 is FQGNSA. With V trimmed by 5 bases and J by 1 base, 3 bases remained unmatched. The length of the CDR3 is 15 residues. The CDR3 region is CASSLGGVNTGELFF. CDR3 sequence (DNA): TGTGCCAGCAGCCTCGGGGGGGTGAACACCGGGGAGCTGTTTTTT.

V and J are TRBV6-1 and TRBJ2-2, with D unresolved. Trimming took off 2 bases at V and 4 bases at J, with 11 bases between the two ends. Germline loops: CDR1 MNHNS, CDR2 SASEGT. The CDR3 totals 15 residues. The CDR3 is CASSEPPRATGELFF. In DNA, the CDR3 is TGTGCCAGCAGTGAACCCCCTAGAGCCACCGGGGAGCTGTTTTTT.

The rearrangement uses TRBV12-3 or TRBV12-4 and TRBJ1-2; D uncertain. The V end lost 4 bases, the J end lost 2 bases, and 8 bases lay between the germline ends. The CDR3 extends over 13 amino acids. The CDR3 spells CASSSGTNYGYTF. CDR3 bases: TGTGCCAGCAGTTCAGGCACCAACTATGGCTACACCTTC.

The chain uses TRBV2 and TRBJ1-2, with D possibly being TRBD1 (5 bases). Germline CDR1 reads SNHLY; CDR2 reads FYNNEI. This CDR3 has 12 residues. V dropped 7 bases and J dropped 5 bases, with 11 bases sitting between them. The CDR3 DNA sequence: TGTGCCAGCAAGCAGGGTTGGTATGGCTACACCTTC. It translates to CASKQGWYGYTF.